This TCR beta chain was recorded in a study of blood T cell repertoires in COVID-19. Using immunoSEQ multiplex PCR, the repertoire was profiled, and TCRdb retains in-frame clones only, with some absent. The data hold roughly 250,000 clones, with roughly 80% observed a single time. Trimming cost V 2 bases and J 0 bases; bases outside gene matches: 1. The germline V gene encodes CDR1 MDHEN and CDR2 SYDVKM. The CDR3 extends over 15 amino acids. The chain combines TRBV28 with TRBJ2-1; TRBD2 agrees at 7 bases. The sample consisted of peripheral blood. This receptor was obtained from a woman between 40 and 50 years old with active or convalescent COVID-19. The CDR3 DNA sequence: TGTGCCAGCAGTTTAGGCGGGGGCTCCTACAATGAGCAGTTCTTC. This translates into CASSLGGGSYNEQFF.